The 10 T cell receptor beta chains given below trace back to one sample, sequenced in a study of blood T cell repertoires in COVID-19 (TCRdb year 2020). The library was generated by the immunoSEQ multiplex PCR assay. This is the immuneACCESS table as TCRdb keeps it, with only in-frame sequences that have V and J called. A part of the clones is gone; compared with another copy, unresolved V genes explain less than half, and the rest is unexplained. The table for this sample lists about 410,000 clones; roughly 89% of them were counted only once. The ten largest clones add up to over 1.1% of the sample. The specimen sequenced was peripheral blood. These TCRs come from a woman in her 30s with active or convalescent COVID-19.

The chain couples TRBV24-1 to TRBJ2-5; 15 nucleotides line up with TRBD2. Trimming at V came to 4 bases and at J to 5 bases, leaving 7 bases not matched to a gene. The germline V gene has CDR1 KGHDR and CDR2 SFDVKD. The CDR3 has 17 residues. As DNA, the CDR3 is TGTGCCACCAGTGACGGACTAGCGGGAGGGCCACGGGAGACCCAGTACTTC. Translation gives CATSDGLAGGPRETQYF.

The chain couples TRBV6-5 to TRBJ2-3; D possibly corresponds to TRBD2 (6 bases). Germline V lookup: CDR1 MNHEY, CDR2 SVGAGI. Trimming removed 0 bases at V and 4 bases at J, with 14 bases between. This CDR3 contains 16 residues. The DNA of the CDR3 is TGTGCCAGCAGTTACTCCGCGGGGTTTATTGCAGATACGCAGTATTTT. Its protein is CASSYSAGFIADTQYF.

V and J are TRBV7-6 and TRBJ1-1; 7 bases map to TRBD1. The CDR3 spans 12 residues. J gave up 11 bases and V 2 bases, and 5 bases lay outside the gene matches. Germline CDR1 reads SGHVS; CDR2 reads FNYEAQ. This CDR3 reads CASSLRQGEAFF. CDR3 coding DNA: TGTGCCAGCAGCTTAAGACAGGGCGAGGCTTTCTTT.

V usage is TRBV3-1 (or the pseudogene TRBV3-2) and J usage is TRBJ1-3; D is perhaps TRBD1 (6 bases). V lost 3 bases, J lost 3 bases, and 15 bases lay in between. The CDR3 runs to 16 residues. CDR1 is LGHDT and CDR2 is YNNKEL in the germline V gene (reference sequence). The CDR3 DNA follows: TGTGCCAGCAGCCAGACGGGACACCTTCGTGGAAACACCATATATTTT. As protein: CASSQTGHLRGNTIYF.

V is TRBV6-5 and J is TRBJ2-7; D is undetermined. This CDR3 contains 12 residues. V gave up 7 bases and J gave up 1 base, with 8 bases separating them. Germline V gives CDR1 MNHEY, CDR2 SVGAGI. The CDR3 here is CASIRRSYEQYF. CDR3 DNA: TGTGCCAGCATTAGGAGATCCTACGAGCAGTACTTC.

The chain has TRBV27 and TRBJ1-1; TRBD1 matches 7 bases. The CDR3 runs 15 residues. Germline CDR1 and CDR2: MNHEY and SMNVEV (reference sequence). J lost 8 bases, V lost 5 bases, and 14 bases had no gene match. CDR3 residues: CASSLGGRAREEAFF. CDR3 sequence (DNA): TGTGCCAGCAGTCTAGGGGGCAGGGCAAGGGAGGAAGCTTTCTTT.

CDR3 DNA sequence: TGCGCCAGCAGCTCCCGACAGGGCATTGACGGGGAGCTGTTTTTT. Its translation: CASSSRQGIDGELFF. This chain uses TRBV5-1 with TRBJ2-2, with TRBD1 identical over 7 bases. V shed 3 bases and J 7 bases; nucleotides not matched to a gene: 9. The CDR3 covers 15 residues. Germline V gene lookup returns CDR1 SGHRS and CDR2 YFSETQ.

This rearrangement joins TRBV4-1 to TRBJ2-5; D call uncertain. Germline V lookup: CDR1 MGHRA, CDR2 YSYEKL. CDR3 length: 13 residues. The V and J ends lost 0 bases and 4 bases respectively, with 6 bases between them. The CDR3 reads CASSQEPGETQYF. DNA of the CDR3: TGCGCCAGCAGCCAAGAACCGGGAGAGACCCAGTACTTC.

This clone was seen only a few times. The V call is TRBV2, the J call TRBJ1-5, with D possibly TRBD1 on 6 matching bases. The germline V gene encodes CDR1 SNHLY and CDR2 FYNNEI. V lost 6 bases and J 6 bases, leaving 12 bases between the germline ends. The CDR3 consists of 13 residues. As DNA, the CDR3 is TGTGCCAGCAGCGGGACATTGGGTCAGCCCCAGCATTTT. This sequence encodes CASSGTLGQPQHF.

V usage is TRBV27 and J usage is TRBJ2-1; 7 bases line up with TRBD1. J lost 4 bases, V lost 3 bases, and 9 bases had no gene match. Germline V gene sequence: CDR1 MNHEY, CDR2 SMNVEV (reference sequence). This CDR3 comprises 16 residues. The CDR3 DNA sequence: TGTGCCAGCAGTTTGCTAGGACAGGACGCATACAATGAGCAGTTCTTC. Its protein product is CASSLLGQDAYNEQFF.